Shown below are 2 T cell receptor beta chains from a single sample sequenced in a study of T cells in Graves' hyperthyroidism and ophthalmopathy. The investigators amplified TCR beta CDR3 regions from RNA transcripts. A set of HTBI primers served as the primers for a first-round RT-PCR of the TCR CDR3. TCRdb reprocessed the multiplex PCR reads with MiXCR, giving one entry per CDR3 protein. The table records 300,000 to 400,000 distinct CDR3 sequences, about a fifth of them present only once. Source material: blood. These receptors were collected from a man between 18 and 35 years old with Graves' ophthalmopathy.

This clonotype has more than one count but fewer than ten. CDR3 sequence reads: CASSMGTGRLNTGELFF. CDR3 nucleotide sequence: TGTGCCAGTAGTATGGGTACAGGGCGACTGAACACCGGGGAGCTGTTTTTT. This sequence joins TRBV19 and TRBJ2-2; possible D gene TRBD1, 6 bases. Between the trimmed V and J ends, which lost 3 bases and 1 base, there was a span of 15 bases. The length of the CDR3 is 17 residues. Germline V gives CDR1 LNHDA, CDR2 SQIVND (reference sequence).

This clonotype was picked up a small number of times. The chain is built from TRBV11-2 and TRBJ1-6; D is ambiguous. The CDR3 runs to 12 residues. From germline, CDR1 is SGHAT and CDR2 FQNNGV. Trimming removed 1 base from V and 13 bases from J, with 8 bases in between. CDR3 loop: CASSLGGFPLHF. The CDR3 bases are TGTGCCAGCAGCTTAGGAGGGTTCCCCCTCCACTTT.